The rows below give T cell receptor beta chains drawn from one sample of a study of Ad26.COV2.S vaccination and SARS-CoV-2 variants. Clones were read by immunoSEQ multiplex PCR, and TCRdb kept only the in-frame ones, dropping some. The data contain over 110,000 clones, about nine tenths of them singletons. The sample here was peripheral blood, taken after recovery from COVID-19. The receptors here all came from a human donor who had recovered from COVID-19. Each CDR3 is given with its conserved first and last residue. D genes are given only for firm matches. Clone size is stated in some rows and not others, as once, few, many or a class when expanded.

>TRBV5-4|.|.|TRBJ2-1
CASSLVSGAYNEQFF
TGTGCCAGCAGCTTGGTGTCAGGGGCATACAATGAGCAGTTCTTC
>TRBV6-5|.|.|TRBJ1-5
CASRRVGDSQPQHF
TGTGCCAGCAGGCGGGTAGGGGATAGTCAGCCCCAGCATTTT
>TRBV18|TRBD2|.|TRBJ2-5
CASSPGLAGGRNLETQYF
TGTGCCAGCTCACCGGGACTAGCGGGGGGCAGGAACTTAGAGACCCAGTACTTC
>TRBV7-2|.|few|TRBJ2-7
CASSHRGLSYEQYF
TGTGCCAGCAGTCACAGGGGACTCTCCTACGAGCAGTACTTC
>TRBV30|.|.|TRBJ1-5
CAWSVSSHQPQHF
TGTGCCTGGAGTGTAAGTTCCCATCAGCCCCAGCATTTT
>TRBV6-5|.|.|TRBJ1-4
CASSLDLNLEKLFF
TGTGCCAGCAGTTTGGACCTCAACTTGGAAAAACTGTTTTTT
>TRBV18|.|.|TRBJ2-7
CASSQQGWYEQYF
TGTGCCAGCTCACAACAGGGTTGGTACGAGCAGTACTTC
>TRBV9|.|once|TRBJ1-1
CASSVAPANTEAFF
TGTGCCAGCAGCGTAGCTCCGGCGAACACTGAAGCTTTCTTT
>TRBV23-1|.|.|TRBJ1-1
CASSPLPLGFAFF
TGCGCCAGCAGTCCTTTGCCGTTAGGGTTCGCTTTCTTT
>TRBV3-1/TRBV3-2|.|.|TRBJ1-1
CASSPRTVDEAFF
TGTGCCAGCAGCCCCAGGACAGTAGATGAAGCTTTCTTT
>TRBV4-3|TRBD1|.|TRBJ2-2
CASSQEGGVNTGELFF
TGCGCCAGCAGCCAAGAAGGGGGCGTCAACACCGGGGAGCTGTTTTTT
>TRBV7-9|.|.|TRBJ2-3
CASSFSLGGPTDTQYF
TGTGCCAGCAGCTTCTCACTTGGCGGGCCCACAGATACGCAGTATTTT
>TRBV18|TRBD1|.|TRBJ1-1
CASSPGQGTEAFF
TGTGCCAGCTCTCCAGGACAGGGCACTGAAGCTTTCTTT
>TRBV15|.|.|TRBJ2-5
CATSRLDSFQETQYF
TGTGCCACCAGCAGGCTGGACAGTTTTCAAGAGACCCAGTACTTC
>TRBV19|TRBD1|.|TRBJ1-5
CATQGRTGLQPQHF
TGTGCCACCCAAGGTAGGACAGGGCTTCAGCCCCAGCATTTT
>TRBV7-9|.|.|TRBJ1-2
CASSPDSNYGYTF
TGTGCCAGCAGCCCCGACAGTAACTATGGCTACACCTTC
>TRBV9|.|.|TRBJ2-1
CASSVDGPASYNEQFF
TGTGCCAGCAGCGTTGACGGTCCTGCCTCCTACAATGAGCAGTTCTTC
>TRBV5-4|.|.|TRBJ1-5
CASSLGGEGGNQPQHF
TGTGCCAGCAGCTTGGGGGGGGAGGGTGGCAATCAGCCCCAGCATTTT
>TRBV19|.|.|TRBJ2-5
CASSMGRETQYF
TGTGCCAGTAGTATGGGTCGAGAGACCCAGTACTTC
>TRBV6-5|TRBD1|few|TRBJ1-2
CASSYSQGVDYTF
TGTGCCAGCAGTTATAGCCAGGGGGTTGACTACACCTTC
>TRBV7-2|.|.|TRBJ1-2
CASSPSGTRYGYTF
TGTGCCAGCAGCCCCTCCGGGACACGCTATGGCTACACCTTC
>TRBV5-1|.|.|TRBJ1-1
CASSLEGNMNTEAFF
TGCGCCAGCAGCTTGGAGGGCAACATGAACACTGAAGCTTTCTTT
>TRBV15|.|.|TRBJ2-6
CATSRVATGANVLTF
TGTGCCACCAGCAGAGTCGCAACTGGGGCCAACGTCCTGACTTTC
>TRBV24-1|.|once|TRBJ2-3
CATSDGGAVSADTQYF
TGTGCCACCAGTGATGGGGGGGCCGTTTCGGCAGATACGCAGTATTTT
>TRBV6-5|.|.|TRBJ1-2
CASRNGIYGYTF
TGTGCCAGCAGAAACGGGATCTATGGCTACACCTTC
>TRBV2|.|.|TRBJ2-3
CASSEGETSADTQYF
TGTGCCAGCAGTGAGGGGGAGACTAGTGCAGATACGCAGTATTTT
>TRBV24-1|.|.|TRBJ1-4
CATSDFSDEEKLFF
TGTGCCACCAGTGATTTCAGTGACGAAGAAAAACTGTTTTTT
>TRBV2|TRBD1|.|TRBJ1-2
CASIGTGTSYGYTF
TGTGCCAGCATAGGGACAGGGACTAGCTATGGCTACACCTTC
>TRBV27|TRBD1|.|TRBJ2-7
CASSSLRKTGKNEQYF
TGTGCCAGCAGTTCCCTCCGAAAGACAGGGAAAAACGAGCAGTACTTC
>TRBV11-2|.|.|TRBJ2-3
CASTPRGTDTQYF
TGTGCCAGCACCCCGCGGGGAACAGATACGCAGTATTTT
>TRBV9|.|.|TRBJ1-6
CASSAQGVSPLHF
TGTGCCAGCAGCGCACAGGGTGTTTCACCCCTCCACTTT
>TRBV6-5|TRBD1|.|TRBJ2-6
CASRDRVEGANVLTF
TGTGCCAGCAGGGACAGGGTGGAAGGGGCCAACGTCCTGACTTTC
>TRBV5-1|TRBD2|.|TRBJ2-5
CASSSMTSGIQETQYF
TGCGCCAGCAGCTCGATGACTAGCGGGATACAAGAGACCCAGTACTTC
>TRBV15|TRBD1|.|TRBJ1-5
CATSPGGGNQPQHF
TGTGCCACCAGCCCAGGGGGAGGCAATCAGCCCCAGCATTTT
>TRBV28|.|.|TRBJ2-4
CASRGQNIQYF
TGTGCCAGTCGGGGCCAAAACATTCAGTACTTC
>TRBV13|TRBD1|.|TRBJ1-6
CASSLGPGQGFSPLHF
TGTGCCAGCAGCTTAGGCCCCGGACAGGGTTTTTCACCCCTCCACTTT
>TRBV5-4|TRBD2|.|TRBJ2-5
CASSHLAGGQETQYF
TGTGCCAGCAGCCACCTGGCGGGGGGGCAAGAGACCCAGTACTTC
>TRBV5-1|TRBD2|.|TRBJ2-3
CASSLVAGGGTDTQYF
TGCGCCAGCAGCTTGGTGGCGGGAGGTGGGACAGATACGCAGTATTTT
>TRBV25-1|TRBD1|.|TRBJ1-2
CASSRPGQGFLGYTF
TGTGCCAGCAGCCGGCCCGGACAGGGCTTCCTTGGCTACACCTTC
>TRBV7-2|.|.|TRBJ2-2
CASSLGAGLNTGELFF
TGTGCCAGCAGCTTAGGGGCTGGCTTGAACACCGGGGAGCTGTTTTTT
>TRBV18|.|.|TRBJ1-1
CASSPPIRQGTEAFF
TGTGCCAGCTCACCACCGATACGGCAGGGCACTGAAGCTTTCTTT
>TRBV4-1|.|few|TRBJ2-7
CASSQDATLTYEQYF
TGCGCCAGCAGCCAAGATGCGACGCTCACCTACGAGCAGTACTTC
>TRBV5-1|.|.|TRBJ2-7
CASSLSAGPANNEQYF
TGCGCCAGCAGCTTGAGCGCGGGGCCGGCAAATAACGAGCAGTACTTC
>TRBV7-8|.|once|TRBJ1-1
CASSLYLHGTGNIKYTEAFF
TGTGCCAGCAGCTTATACCTCCACGGCACGGGGAATATTAAGTACACTGAAGCTTTCTTT
>TRBV6-2/TRBV6-3|.|.|TRBJ1-2
CASSYSGRRGYTF
TGTGCCAGCAGTTACTCTGGCAGAAGAGGCTACACCTTC